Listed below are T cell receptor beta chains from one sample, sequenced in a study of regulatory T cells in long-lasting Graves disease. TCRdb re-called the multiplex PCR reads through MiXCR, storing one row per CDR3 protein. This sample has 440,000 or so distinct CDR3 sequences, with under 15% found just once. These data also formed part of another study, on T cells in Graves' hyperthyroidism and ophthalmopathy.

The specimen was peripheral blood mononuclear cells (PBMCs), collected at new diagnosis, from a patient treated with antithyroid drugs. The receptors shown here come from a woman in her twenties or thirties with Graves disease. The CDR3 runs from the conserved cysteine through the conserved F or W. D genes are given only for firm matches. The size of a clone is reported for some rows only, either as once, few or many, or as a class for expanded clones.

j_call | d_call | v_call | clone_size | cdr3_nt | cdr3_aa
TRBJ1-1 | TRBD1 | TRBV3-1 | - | TGTGCCAGCAGCCTAGGACAGGGGCCTACCTCTGGGGCTTTCTTT | CASSLGQGPTSGAFF
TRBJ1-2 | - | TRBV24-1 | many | TGTGCCACCAGTGACCGAGACAGGTCCTATGGCTACACCTTC | CATSDRDRSYGYTF
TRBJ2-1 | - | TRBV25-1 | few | TGTGCCAGCAGTGAAAATGGTGAGCAGTTCTTC | CASSENGEQFF
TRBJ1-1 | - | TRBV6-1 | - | TGTGCCAGCACCAGGGGTCCGAACACTGGAGCTTTCTTT | CASTRGPNTGAFF
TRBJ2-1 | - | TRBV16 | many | TGTGCCAGCAGTCGAACCCTCCAGGGGGGCGATGAGCAGTTCTTC | CASSRTLQGGDEQFF
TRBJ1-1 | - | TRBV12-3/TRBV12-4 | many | TGTGCCAACACGAAAGGGCGACGGACTGAAGCTTTCTTT | CANTKGRRTEAFF
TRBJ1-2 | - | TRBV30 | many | TGTGCCTGGGGGGACGGGGGAAACTATGGCTACACCTTC | CAWGDGGNYGYTF
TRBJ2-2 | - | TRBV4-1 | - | TGCGCCAGCAGCCAAGTTCCGACTGGGGGTGCGGACACCGGGGAGCTGTTTTTT | CASSQVPTGGADTGELFF
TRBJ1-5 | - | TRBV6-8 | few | TGTGCCAGCAGAAGGGACGTAAATACCAATCAGCCCCAGCATTTT | CASRRDVNTNQPQHF
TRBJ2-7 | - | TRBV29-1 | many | TGCAGCGTTGAAGATAGGGGAACCTACGAGCAGTACTTC | CSVEDRGTYEQYF
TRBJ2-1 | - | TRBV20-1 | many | TGCAGCGTCTGGCGAGGAAGAGGGACGAATGAGCAGTTCTTC | CSVWRGRGTNEQFF